The clone carrying this TCR beta chain was seen many times. The data belong to a study of regulatory T cells in long-lasting Graves disease. Researchers made TCR beta libraries by using iRepertoire HTBI primers and running Arm-PCR on CDR3 regions. TCRdb reprocessed the multiplex PCR reads with MiXCR, giving one entry per CDR3 protein. The repertoire holds 360,000 or so distinct CDR3 sequences, with more than 20% as singletons. Stated time point: persistent/refractory GD, antithyroid drugs over 5 years with positive TRAb. RNA extracted from PBMCs served as the sequencing template. Unmatched junction bases numbered 17, after V lost 4 bases and J lost 2 bases. Germline lookup yields CDR1 SGHVS and CDR2 FQNEAQ. The CDR3 has 21 amino acids.

The sequence came from a woman in her forties with Graves disease. The chain is built from TRBV7-8 and TRBJ2-2; TRBD2 agrees at 12 bases. The sample consisted of peripheral blood mononuclear cells (PBMCs), taken when the disease was refractory, from a patient treated with antithyroid drugs. This CDR3 reads CASSSRTPMRTSGTNTGELFF. CDR3 bases: TGTGCCAGCAGCTCAAGAACACCCATGCGGACTAGCGGGACCAACACCGGGGAGCTGTTTTTT.